This TCR beta chain was observed in a study of PD-1 blockade in classical Hodgkin lymphoma. Produced via immunoSEQ multiplex PCR; TCRdb's table is partial and in-frame only. The table has 43,000 or so clones, around 72% seen once. The V end lost 4 bases, the J end lost 0 bases, and 10 bases lay between the germline ends. Germline V gene data show CDR1 as SGHAT and CDR2 as FQDESV (reference sequence). The CDR3 spans 14 residues. Brentuximab vedotin exposure varied among the patients, all of whom had relapsed after autologous stem cell transplantation. As for this clone: The target antigen is unknown.

Whole-study results and caveats: Baseline TCR diversity was reportedly lower in newly diagnosed patients than healthy donors. With CD4+ cells, TCR diversity rose significantly by C4D1, but not with CD8+ cells. Before treatment, complete responders showed about the same diversity as newly diagnosed patients.

The receptor was derived from a human donor with classical Hodgkin lymphoma. The material was peripheral blood mononuclear cells (PBMCs), obtained at baseline. The gene calls are TRBV11-1 and TRBJ2-7; D might be TRBD1 (5 bases). The CDR3 DNA reads as TGTGCCAGCAGCTATTCCACAGGCTCCTACGAGCAGTACTTC. The encoded protein is CASSYSTGSYEQYF.